Shown below are 17 T cell receptor beta chains from a single sample sequenced in a study of shared clonotypes between healthy human individuals (TCRdb year 2020). Library preparation used the immunoSEQ multiplex PCR assay. TCRdb limited this immuneACCESS table to in-frame rearrangements with V and J called. A share of clones is missing; checked studies link under half to unresolved V genes, and the rest is unexplained. For this sample there are 2,500,000 or so clones; 85% to 95% appear just once. The biggest ten clones account for roughly 0.34% of the sample. The sample comprised naive CD4+ T cells from PBMCs. The sample's cell subset or site label, decoded: CD45RA+ positively selected. Receptor source: a man younger than 35 in good health. Some clones in this sample may be carry-over from other donors' samples.

The rearrangement uses TRBV7-2 and TRBJ2-2; unclear D gene. V gave up 6 bases and J gave up 1 base, with 12 bases separating them. The CDR3 is made up of 15 amino acids. The germline V gene has CDR1 SGHTA and CDR2 FQGNSA. CDR3 protein: CASRHGGQNTGELFF. DNA of the CDR3: TGTGCCAGCAGGCATGGTGGGCAGAACACCGGGGAGCTGTTTTTT.

The V and J genes are TRBV5-1 and TRBJ1-2; perhaps TRBD1 as D (5 bases). V was shortened by 0 bases and J by 2 bases, with 11 bases between the two germline ends. Per the germline V gene, CDR1 is SGHRS and CDR2 is YFSETQ. This CDR3 contains 15 residues. CDR3 coding DNA: TGCGCCAGCAGCTTGGCGGGGGGACGGAACTATGGCTACACCTTC. Translating gives CASSLAGGRNYGYTF.

The V gene is TRBV5-4, the J gene TRBJ2-1, with D possibly matching TRBD1 (5 bases). The CDR3 length is 15 residues. Germline-derived CDR1 and CDR2 are SGHNT and YYREEE (reference sequence). V shed 0 bases and J shed 5 bases, with 12 bases lying between them. The CDR3 DNA is TGTGCCAGCAGCTTGGTCCGGGCCAGGGACAATGAGCAGTTCTTC. Protein: CASSLVRARDNEQFF.

This chain uses TRBV18 with TRBJ2-3; TRBD2 matches 7 bases. CDR3 size: 14 residues. Trimming removed 3 bases from V and 3 bases from J; junction bases left unmatched: 3. CDR1 and CDR2 from the germline V gene are KGHSH and LQKENI. CDR3 protein: CASSPSGITDTQYF. The CDR3, as DNA: TGTGCCAGCTCACCCAGCGGGATAACAGATACGCAGTATTTT.

The chain has TRBV7-2 and TRBJ2-3; 9 bases map to TRBD2. Trimming took 1 base from V and 4 from J; bases not matched to a gene: 6. The CDR3 length is 16 residues. The V gene's germline CDR1 is SGHTA and CDR2 FQGNSA. CDR3 DNA sequence: TGTGCCAGCAGCTTAGGTAGTGCGGGGGGGGCAGATACGCAGTATTTT. Residues: CASSLGSAGGADTQYF.

V is TRBV18 and J is TRBJ1-1, with D perhaps matching TRBD1 (5 bases). V was clipped by 5 bases and J by 2 bases, with 12 bases between them. The CDR3 has 14 amino acids. CDR1 and CDR2 (germline): KGHSH, LQKENI. CDR3 residues: CASSGMTENTEAFF. In DNA form, the CDR3 reads TGTGCCAGCTCAGGGATGACAGAAAACACTGAAGCTTTCTTT.

The chain carries TRBV28 and TRBJ2-2; TRBD1 agrees at 7 bases. The CDR3 loop spans 16 amino acids. Germline values: CDR1 MDHEN, CDR2 SYDVKM. V gave up 5 bases and J gave up 4 bases; unmatched junction bases: 10. The CDR3, as DNA: TGTGCCAGCAGTCCTGGGGGCAGGGGGTTCACCGGGGAGCTGTTTTTT. It codes for CASSPGGRGFTGELFF.

The chain has TRBV7-3 and TRBJ2-1; 13 bases match TRBD2. The CDR3 covers 14 residues. The germline V gene encodes CDR1 SGHTA and CDR2 FQGTGA. V gave up 6 bases and J gave up 8 bases; unmatched junction bases: 4. As DNA, the CDR3 is TGTGCCAGCAGACGGACTAGCGGGAGTGATGAGCAGTTCTTC. Its translation: CASRRTSGSDEQFF.

The rearrangement joins TRBV28 to TRBJ1-1; 12 bases are shared with TRBD1. Unmatched junction bases numbered 4, after V lost 6 bases and J lost 5 bases. The CDR3 is made up of 14 amino acids. The germline V gene has CDR1 MDHEN and CDR2 SYDVKM. The CDR3 DNA sequence: TGTGCCAGCAGCCCGGGACAGGGGGCGACTGAAGCTTTCTTT. It is translated as CASSPGQGATEAFF.

The V gene is TRBV11-2, the J gene TRBJ2-1; 7 bases line up with TRBD2. J lost 0 bases, V lost 4 bases, and 6 bases had no gene match. CDR3 length: 16 residues. Germline lookup yields CDR1 SGHAT and CDR2 FQNNGV. CDR3 nucleotide sequence: TGTGCCAGCAGCTCTATAGCGGGTCCCTCCTACAATGAGCAGTTCTTC. This encodes CASSSIAGPSYNEQFF.

The chain recombines TRBV11-1 with TRBJ2-2, with D perhaps assigned TRBD1 or TRBD2 (5 bases each). CDR3 length: 14 amino acids. Trimming took 5 bases from V and 5 from J, leaving 12 bases between them. The germline CDR1 and CDR2 sequences are SGHAT and FQDESV (reference sequence). Here the CDR3 reads CASSRGVRTGELFF. The DNA for the CDR3 is TGTGCCAGCAGCCGAGGGGTTCGGACCGGGGAGCTGTTTTTT.

The chain carries TRBV6-1 and TRBJ2-3, with 7 bases fitting TRBD1. With 5 bases clipped from V and 2 bases from J, the junction kept 7 bases outside the gene matches. The CDR3 consists of 15 residues. Germline V gene lookup returns CDR1 MNHNS and CDR2 SASEGT. DNA for the CDR3: TGTGCCAGCAGTTTGGGACAGTTTTTCACAGATACGCAGTATTTT. Protein product: CASSLGQFFTDTQYF.

V and J are TRBV28 and TRBJ2-7, with TRBD1 identical over 7 bases. CDR1 MDHEN and CDR2 SYDVKM come from the germline V gene. The CDR3 extends over 14 amino acids. J lost 2 bases, V lost 5 bases, and 6 bases had no gene match. DNA of the CDR3: TGTGCCAGCAGTCAGGGACAGCCACCCTACGAGCAGTACTTC. Translation: CASSQGQPPYEQYF.

Concerning this clone itself: This sample also contains other DNA sequences that code for the same CDR3. This sequence joins TRBV20-1 and TRBJ2-5, with unresolved D. Germline lookup yields CDR1 DFQATT and CDR2 SNEGSKA (reference sequence). The CDR3 extends over 10 amino acids. Trimming removed 6 bases at V and 1 base at J, with 3 bases between. CDR3 sequence (DNA): TGCAGTGCAGTCCAAGAGACCCAGTACTTC. Its protein is CSAVQETQYF.

The V call is TRBV18, the J call TRBJ2-5, with no clear D. V was cut by 2 bases and J by 5 bases, with 12 bases left in between. Germline lookup yields CDR1 KGHSH and CDR2 LQKENI. This CDR3 is 14 amino acids long. CDR3 residues: CASSPDGLRETQYF. The DNA of the CDR3 is TGTGCCAGCTCACCAGACGGGTTACGGGAGACCCAGTACTTC.

This clone was seen once. This sequence joins TRBV9 and TRBJ2-3, with 9 nucleotides matching TRBD1. CDR3 length equals 16 residues. Germline-derived CDR1 and CDR2 are SGDLS and YYNGEE. Trimming took 4 bases from V and 4 from J; bases not matched to a gene: 10. The CDR3 DNA sequence: TGTGCCAGCAGCTCCCCCGGGACAGGGTTCCCAGATACGCAGTATTTT. Amino acids: CASSSPGTGFPDTQYF.

V gene TRBV21-1 combines with J gene TRBJ2-5; the table's D call, TRBD1, was not checked against the DNA. TRBV21-1 is assigned pseudogene status. This CDR3 spans 14 amino acids. The CDR3: CASSKTGGQETQYF. CDR3 DNA: TGTGCCAGCAGCAAAACAGGGGGCCAAGAGACCCAGTACTTC.